This T cell receptor (beta chain) was profiled in a study of T cell clones after liver transplantation. Study details: HCV positivity affected three of eight recipients; the rest lacked autoimmune or viral indications.

The protocol was immunoSEQ multiplex PCR, while the TCRdb copy is restricted to in-frame clones and leaves out a portion. The table has 68,000 or so clones, about four fifths seen once. This clone appeared a single time. Trimming stripped 3 bases from V and 3 bases from J, with 6 bases between. CDR1 is SNHLY and CDR2 is FYNNEI in the germline V gene. The CDR3 totals 13 residues. The chain uses TRBV2 and TRBJ2-1, with D unresolved. The sample was CD4+ T cells from blood, taken before liver transplant. This receptor was obtained from a human donor who received a liver transplant. This CDR3 reads CASSDHSYNEQFF. The CDR3, as DNA: TGTGCCAGCAGTGATCACAGCTACAATGAGCAGTTCTTC.